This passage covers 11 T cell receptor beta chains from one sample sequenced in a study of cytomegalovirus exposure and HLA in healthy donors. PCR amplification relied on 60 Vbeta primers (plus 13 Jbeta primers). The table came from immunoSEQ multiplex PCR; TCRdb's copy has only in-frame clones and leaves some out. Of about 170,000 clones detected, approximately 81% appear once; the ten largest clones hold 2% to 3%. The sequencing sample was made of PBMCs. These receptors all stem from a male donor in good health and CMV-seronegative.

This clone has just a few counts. The CDR3 nucleotides read TGCGCCAGCAGCACGGGGACAGGGCGCGGTAATGAAAAACTGTTTTTT. Protein sequence: CASSTGTGRGNEKLFF. This chain joins TRBV5-1 and TRBJ1-4; 9 bases line up with TRBD1. V trimming: 4 bases; J trimming: 4 bases; junction bases outside the gene matches: 8. This CDR3 comprises 16 residues. Per germline, CDR1 SGHRS and CDR2 YFSETQ.

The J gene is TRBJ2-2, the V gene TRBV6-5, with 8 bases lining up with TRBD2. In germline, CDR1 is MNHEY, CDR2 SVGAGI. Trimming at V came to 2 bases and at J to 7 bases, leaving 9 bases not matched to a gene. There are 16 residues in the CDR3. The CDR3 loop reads CASSYASGSLGGELFF. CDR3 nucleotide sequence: TGTGCCAGCAGTTACGCCAGCGGGAGTCTCGGCGGGGAGCTGTTTTTT.

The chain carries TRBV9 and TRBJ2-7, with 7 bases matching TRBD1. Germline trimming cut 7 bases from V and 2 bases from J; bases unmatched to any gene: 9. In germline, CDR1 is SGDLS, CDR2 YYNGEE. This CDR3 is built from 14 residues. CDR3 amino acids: CASARQGLPYEQYF. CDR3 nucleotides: TGTGCCAGCGCTAGACAGGGTCTCCCCTACGAGCAGTACTTC. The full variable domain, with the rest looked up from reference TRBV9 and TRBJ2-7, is DSGVTQTPKHLITATGQRVTLRCSPRSGDLSVYWYQQSLDQGLQFLIQYYNGEERAKGNILERFSAQQFPDLHSELNLSSLELGDSALYFCASARQGLPYEQYFGPGTRLTVT.

CDR3 in amino acids: CASSKAGVVDTQYF. For the CDR3, the DNA is TGTGCCAGCAGCAAAGCGGGAGTCGTAGATACGCAGTATTTT. The chain has TRBV7-2 and TRBJ2-3; 8 nucleotides line up with TRBD2. The V gene end was trimmed by 5 bases and the J gene end by 5 bases; junction bases not matched to a gene: 6. Germline lookup yields CDR1 SGHTA and CDR2 FQGNSA. The CDR3 has 14 amino acids.

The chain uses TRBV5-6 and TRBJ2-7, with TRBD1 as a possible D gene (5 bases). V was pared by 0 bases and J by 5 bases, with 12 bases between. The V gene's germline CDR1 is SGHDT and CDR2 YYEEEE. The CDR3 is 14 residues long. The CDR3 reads CASSLEQGPHEQYF. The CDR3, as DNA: TGTGCCAGCAGCTTGGAGCAGGGTCCCCACGAGCAGTACTTC.

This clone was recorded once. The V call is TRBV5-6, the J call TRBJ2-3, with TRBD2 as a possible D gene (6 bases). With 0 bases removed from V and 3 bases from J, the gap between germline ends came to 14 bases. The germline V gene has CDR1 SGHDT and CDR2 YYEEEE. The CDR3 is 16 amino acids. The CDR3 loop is CASSLAGVEGTDTQYF. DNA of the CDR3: TGTGCCAGCAGCTTGGCGGGGGTGGAGGGAACAGATACGCAGTATTTT.

This CDR3 reads CASSPQDQGNTIYF. The DNA of the CDR3 is TGTGCCAGCTCACCTCAGGATCAGGGAAACACCATATATTTT. This chain connects TRBV18 to TRBJ1-3; D not certain. Germline V gene data show CDR1 as KGHSH and CDR2 as LQKENI. Trimming took off 3 bases at V and 4 bases at J, with 10 bases between the two ends. The CDR3 is made up of 14 amino acids.

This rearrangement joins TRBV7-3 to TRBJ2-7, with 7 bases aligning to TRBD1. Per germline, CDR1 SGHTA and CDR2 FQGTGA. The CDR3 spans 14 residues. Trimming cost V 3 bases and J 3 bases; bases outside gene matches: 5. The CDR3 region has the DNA TGTGCCAGCAGCTTGGGACAGCCAGGCTACGAGCAGTACTTC. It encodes CASSLGQPGYEQYF. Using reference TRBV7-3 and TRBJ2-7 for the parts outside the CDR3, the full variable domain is GAGVSQTPSNKVTEKGKYVELRCDPISGHTALYWYRQSLGQGPEFLIYFQGTGAADDSGLPNDRFFAVRPEGSVSTLKIQRTERGDSAVYLCASSLGQPGYEQYFGPGTRLTVT.

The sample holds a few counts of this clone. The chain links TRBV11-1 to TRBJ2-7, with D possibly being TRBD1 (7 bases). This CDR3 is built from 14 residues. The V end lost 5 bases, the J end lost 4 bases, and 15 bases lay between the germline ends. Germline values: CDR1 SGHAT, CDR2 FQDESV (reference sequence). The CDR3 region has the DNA TGTGCCAGCAGCGGGAGGACAGGACTTTACGAGCAGTACTTC. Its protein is CASSGRTGLYEQYF.

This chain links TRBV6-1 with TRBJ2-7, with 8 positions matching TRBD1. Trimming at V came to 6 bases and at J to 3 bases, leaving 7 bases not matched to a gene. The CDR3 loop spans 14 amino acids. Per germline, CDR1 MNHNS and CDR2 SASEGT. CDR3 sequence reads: CASRVGTGGYEQYF. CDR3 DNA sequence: TGTGCCAGCAGGGTGGGAACAGGGGGCTACGAGCAGTACTTC.

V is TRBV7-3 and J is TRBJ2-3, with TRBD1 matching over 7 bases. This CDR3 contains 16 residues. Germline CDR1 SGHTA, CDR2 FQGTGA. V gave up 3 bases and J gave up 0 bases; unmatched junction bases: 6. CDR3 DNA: TGTGCCAGCAGCTTGCAGGGGGAAACTAGCACAGATACGCAGTATTTT. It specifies CASSLQGETSTDTQYF.